This T cell receptor beta chain was profiled in a study of blood T cells in healthy people across ages. Study-wide results and caveats: A conclusive naive versus antigen-experienced comparison was prevented by the unsorted PBMCs. It was the long-lived donors that had more naive CD4+ cells and higher diversity than aged donors.

Alongside a J-beta primer mix, a sample-barcoded 5' primer served in a second PCR lasting about 7 to 12 cycles. From the 5' RACE reads, TCRdb called clonotypes with MiXCR, one entry per CDR3 protein. This table has over 1,500,000 distinct CDR3 sequences, around 48% appearing once. V shed 7 bases and J 4 bases; nucleotides not matched to a gene: 11. The CDR3 extends over 15 amino acids. Germline values: CDR1 MNHEY, CDR2 SVGAGI. As for this clonotype: The target antigen is unknown.

This chain links TRBV6-5 with TRBJ1-2, with 8 bases matching TRBD1. Sequencing used blood. This TCR derives from a woman aged 40 to 49 in good health. The CDR3 DNA follows: TGTGCCAGCAACCGACGACAGGGGTCGAGCTATGGCTACACCTTC. This encodes CASNRRQGSSYGYTF.